Shown below are 27 T cell receptor beta chains from a single sample sequenced in a study of beta chain features in type 1 diabetes. The authors reverse transcribed all of the isolated RNA, so sequencing captured expressed TCRB transcripts. Data came from immunoSEQ multiplex PCR; TCRdb stores just in-frame clones and leaves some out. The sample shows 400,000 to 600,000 clones, about 29% of them seen only once. The sample was naive CD4+ T cells from blood. The origin of the receptors is a man between 18 and 35 years old in good health.

This sequence joins TRBV4-2 and TRBJ2-7, with 10 bases fitting TRBD2. V was pared by 2 bases and J by 4 bases, with 5 bases of the junction left unmatched. The CDR3 has 15 residues. Germline V gene data show CDR1 as LGHNA and CDR2 as YNFKEQ. The CDR3: CASSQSLAGAYEQYF. The CDR3 DNA reads as TGTGCCAGCAGCCAAAGCCTAGCGGGAGCGTACGAGCAGTACTTC.

This clone turned up a few times. V is TRBV7-9 and J is TRBJ2-5, with D perhaps assigned TRBD1 or TRBD2 (5 bases each). V lost 3 bases, J lost 5 bases, and 13 bases lay in between. CDR1 is SEHNR and CDR2 is FQNEAQ in the germline V gene (reference sequence). CDR3 size: 14 residues. CDR3 bases: TGTGCCAGCAGCTTCCCCGGGACCCCCGAGACCCAGTACTTC. Its translation is CASSFPGTPETQYF.

V and J are TRBV6-6 and TRBJ2-5, with D possibly TRBD2 on 6 matching bases. Germline CDR1 reads MNHNY; CDR2 reads SVGAGI (reference sequence). The length of the CDR3 is 14 residues. V was shortened by 5 bases and J by 5 bases, with 15 bases between the two germline ends. CDR3 in DNA: TGTGCCAGCAGTGGGACTCGGCTTCATGAGACCCAGTACTTC. It translates to CASSGTRLHETQYF.

This clone was seen only a few times. This chain joins TRBV9 and TRBJ2-3; 7 nucleotides line up with TRBD2. Germline lookup yields CDR1 SGDLS and CDR2 YYNGEE. The junction had 7 bases not matched to a gene; V was cut back by 1 base and J by 2 bases. This CDR3 region has 16 residues. This CDR3 reads CASSVLGLAATDTQYF. DNA for the CDR3: TGTGCCAGCAGCGTATTAGGGCTAGCGGCCACAGATACGCAGTATTTT.

This clone was counted a few times. V gene TRBV7-2 combines with J gene TRBJ2-7; D remains unclear. V lost 3 bases to trimming and J lost 6 bases, with 15 bases between them. CDR3 length: 14 residues. Germline loops: CDR1 SGHTA, CDR2 FQGNSA. CDR3 sequence: CASSLSGEYAEQYF. The CDR3 nucleotides are TGTGCCAGCAGCTTGTCTGGTGAATACGCCGAGCAGTACTTC.

This clone was recorded only once. The chain has TRBV19 and TRBJ2-1; TRBD1 matches 9 bases. CDR3 length: 12 amino acids. The J segment lost 14 bases and the V segment lost 2 bases, leaving 4 bases of the junction unmatched. CDR1 and CDR2 (germline): LNHDA, SQIVND (reference sequence). CDR3 sequence: CASSITGTGKFF. The CDR3 coding sequence is TGTGCCAGTAGTATAACAGGGACAGGGAAGTTCTTC.

This chain connects TRBV30 to TRBJ1-5; D is uncertain. The V end lost 4 bases, the J end lost 5 bases, and 9 bases lay between the germline ends. The CDR3 length is 12 residues. Germline V gene sequence: CDR1 GTSNPN, CDR2 SVGIG (reference sequence). The CDR3 protein is CAWNSEDQPQHF. The CDR3 DNA sequence: TGTGCCTGGAACAGCGAAGATCAGCCCCAGCATTTT.

This clone has only a few counts. The rearrangement joins TRBV15 to TRBJ1-4; D remains unclear. The V gene's germline CDR1 is LNHNV and CDR2 YYDKDF (reference sequence). Trimming removed 0 bases from V and 7 bases from J, with 6 bases in between. The CDR3 has 13 residues. The CDR3 protein is CATSRDRSEKLFF. The DNA for the CDR3 is TGTGCCACCAGCAGAGACAGAAGTGAAAAACTGTTTTTT. Complete variable domain (other parts from reference TRBV15 and TRBJ1-4): DAMVIQNPRYQVTQFGKPVTLSCSQTLNHNVMYWYQQKSSQAPKLLFHYYDKDFNNEADTPDNFQSRRPNTSFCFLDIRSPGLGDTAMYLCATSRDRSEKLFFGSGTQLSVL.

This clone was found a few times. The CDR3, as DNA: TGTGCCAGCAGTGAACGGGAGGGGGGTCTGCAGTTCTTC. Translating it yields CASSEREGGLQFF. The chain recombines TRBV6-4 with TRBJ2-1, with TRBD2 matching 8 bases. This CDR3 region has 13 residues. The trim removed 3 bases at V and 12 bases at J, leaving 7 bases unmatched. Germline lookup yields CDR1 MRHNA and CDR2 SNTAGT.

This chain links TRBV2 with TRBJ1-1; tentatively, D is TRBD1 (5 bases). The CDR3 is 14 residues long. Germline-derived CDR1 and CDR2 are SNHLY and FYNNEI. Trimming cost V 5 bases and J 4 bases, with 14 bases left between them. CDR3 nucleotides: TGTGCCAGCAGTCAAGATCAGGGTTTCACTGAAGCTTTCTTT. It translates to CASSQDQGFTEAFF.

This clone was recorded only once. The chain is built from TRBV5-1 and TRBJ2-2, with 10 bases that match TRBD2. The CDR3 runs to 15 residues. Germline V gene sequence: CDR1 SGHRS, CDR2 YFSETQ. The J segment lost 6 bases and the V segment lost 0 bases, leaving 2 bases of the junction unmatched. The CDR3 sequence: CASSLVLAGAGELFF. The CDR3 coding sequence is TGCGCCAGCAGCTTGGTTCTAGCGGGAGCCGGGGAGCTGTTTTTT.

J is TRBJ1-1 and V is TRBV5-4; D remains unclear. Germline assignment: CDR1 SGHNT and CDR2 YYREEE (reference sequence). CDR3 size: 15 residues. V was clipped by 2 bases and J by 0 bases, with 11 bases between them. DNA of the CDR3: TGTGCCAGCAGCTTCTCGGGGATCTTGAACACTGAAGCTTTCTTT. Translation gives CASSFSGILNTEAFF.

This clone was observed a few times. This chain joins TRBV11-2 and TRBJ2-1; 12 nucleotides line up with TRBD2. The CDR3 length is 16 residues. Germline V gene lookup returns CDR1 SGHAT and CDR2 FQNNGV. The junction had 11 bases not matched to a gene; V was cut back by 8 bases and J by 6 bases. CDR3 sequence reads: CASLGWLAGGSNEQFF. In DNA, the CDR3 is TGTGCCAGCCTGGGATGGCTAGCGGGAGGGTCCAATGAGCAGTTCTTC. The variable domain in full, with the rest retrieved from reference TRBV11-2 and TRBJ2-1, is EAGVAQSPRYKIIEKRQSVAFWCNPISGHATLYWYQQILGQGPKLLIQFQNNGVVDDSQLPKDRFSAERLKGVDSTLKIQPAKLEDSAVYLCASLGWLAGGSNEQFFGPGTRLTVL.

The rearrangement uses TRBV9 and TRBJ2-3, with D perhaps matching TRBD1 or TRBD2 (5 bases each). The CDR3 is made up of 15 amino acids. V lost 1 base to trimming and J lost 3 bases, with 12 bases between them. Per the germline V gene, CDR1 is SGDLS and CDR2 is YYNGEE. The DNA of the CDR3 is TGTGCCAGCAGCGTATTCCCAGAGGGGACAGATACGCAGTATTTT. Residues: CASSVFPEGTDTQYF. Looking up the rest from reference TRBV9 and TRBJ2-3 gives the full variable domain: DSGVTQTPKHLITATGQRVTLRCSPRSGDLSVYWYQQSLDQGLQFLIQYYNGEERAKGNILERFSAQQFPDLHSELNLSSLELGDSALYFCASSVFPEGTDTQYFGPGTRLTVL.

The J gene is TRBJ2-1, the V gene TRBV21-1; the DNA was not compared with TRBD2, the D call given in the table. TRBV21-1 is assigned pseudogene status. This CDR3 has 16 residues. The chain's CDR3 is CASSKEASGRRNEQFF. CDR3 nucleotide sequence: TGTGCCAGCAGCAAAGAGGCTAGCGGGAGGAGGAATGAGCAGTTCTTC.

The rearrangement uses TRBV29-1 and TRBJ2-1; D unresolved. Trimming removed 4 bases from V and 5 bases from J, with 15 bases in between. The length of the CDR3 is 14 residues. Per the germline V gene, CDR1 is SQVTM and CDR2 is ANQGSEA. The CDR3 sequence is CSVGGSARHNEQFF. The CDR3 bases are TGCAGCGTTGGTGGCAGCGCCCGCCACAATGAGCAGTTCTTC.

V is TRBV7-2 and J is TRBJ2-7; possibly TRBD1 for D (5 bases). The CDR3 length is 14 residues. The ends were cut back, 5 bases at V and 3 bases at J, with 14 bases in the middle. CDR1 and CDR2 from the germline V gene are SGHTA and FQGNSA. The CDR3 reads CASSPQGRDYEQYF. The CDR3 DNA is TGTGCCAGCAGCCCGCAGGGCAGGGACTACGAGCAGTACTTC. Based on the CDR3 plus reference TRBV7-2 and TRBJ2-7, the full variable domain is GAGVSQSPSNKVTEKGKDVELRCDPISGHTALYWYRQSLGQGLEFLIYFQGNSAPDKSGLPSDRFSAERTGGSVSTLTIQRTQQEDSAVYLCASSPQGRDYEQYFGPGTRLTVT.

The chain has TRBV30 and TRBJ2-6; D uncertain. The CDR3 spans 14 residues. Trimming took off 3 bases at V and 0 bases at J, with 6 bases between the two ends. Germline V gives CDR1 GTSNPN, CDR2 SVGIG (reference sequence). CDR3 region: CAWRTDSGANVLTF. The CDR3 region has the DNA TGTGCCTGGAGGACTGACTCTGGGGCCAACGTCCTGACTTTC.

This clone was seen more than once but under ten times. The chain joins TRBV4-1 to TRBJ1-1; D call uncertain. This CDR3 has 15 residues. CDR1 is MGHRA, CDR2 YSYEKL, per germline. V dropped 0 bases and J dropped 0 bases, with 8 bases sitting between them. In DNA, the CDR3 is TGCGCCAGCAGCCAAGAAACAGTCATGAACACTGAAGCTTTCTTT. Translation gives CASSQETVMNTEAFF.

This clone has only a few counts. A junction boundary mismatches the germline segment, possibly from a read error. The chain combines TRBV28 with TRBJ1-1, with 9 bases identical to TRBD1. The CDR3 is made up of 13 amino acids. Germline CDR1 and CDR2: MDHEN and SYDVKM. CDR3 region: CASSLSPRTGESF. The CDR3 region has the DNA TGTGCCAGCAGTTTGTCTCCCCGGACAGGGGAGAGCTTT.

This clone was counted between two and nine times. The chain links TRBV20-1 to TRBJ2-7; TRBD2 agrees at 7 bases. CDR1 is DFQATT and CDR2 is SNEGSKA in the germline V gene (reference sequence). Unmatched junction bases numbered 4, after V lost 1 base and J lost 10 bases. The CDR3 sequence is 11 residues long. The DNA of the CDR3 is TGCAGTGCTAGAGGGCGGGACTATCAGTACTTC. Residues: CSARGRDYQYF.

The chain recombines TRBV28 with TRBJ2-2, with 7 bases aligning to TRBD2. The V and J ends lost 6 bases and 4 bases, in that order; junction bases with no gene match: 11. CDR1 and CDR2 (germline): MDHEN, SYDVKM. This CDR3 comprises 16 residues. The CDR3 sequence is CASSPGGGMATGELFF. DNA for the CDR3: TGTGCCAGCAGCCCCGGGGGAGGGATGGCCACCGGGGAGCTGTTTTTT. Full variable domain (missing parts from reference TRBV28 and TRBJ2-2): DVKVTQSSRYLVKRTGEKVFLECVQDMDHENMFWYRQDPGLGLRLIYFSYDVKMKEKGDIPEGYSVSREKKERFSLILESASTNQTSMYLCASSPGGGMATGELFFGEGSRLTVL.

The rearrangement uses TRBV7-2 and TRBJ2-7; TRBD2 aligns across 7 bases. Germline CDR1 reads SGHTA; CDR2 reads FQGNSA. V trimming: 7 bases; J trimming: 6 bases; junction bases outside the gene matches: 12. The CDR3 is 14 residues long. CDR3 nucleotide sequence: TGTGCCAGCAATGGGATAGCGGGCAGTGGCGAGCAGTACTTC. Protein: CASNGIAGSGEQYF.

The chain has TRBV4-1 and TRBJ2-7, with 9 nucleotides matching TRBD2. CDR1 is MGHRA and CDR2 is YSYEKL in the germline V gene. The trim removed 6 bases at V and 2 bases at J, leaving 14 bases unmatched. This CDR3 spans 17 amino acids. The CDR3 spells CASSLSFSGSATYEQYF. For the CDR3, the DNA is TGCGCCAGCAGTCTGTCCTTTAGCGGGAGTGCGACCTACGAGCAGTACTTC.

The chain combines TRBV7-8 with TRBJ1-4; maybe TRBD1 (6 bases). The CDR3 has 16 residues. Trimming pared 0 bases from V and 5 bases from J, leaving 13 bases between. In germline, CDR1 is SGHVS, CDR2 FQNEAQ. The CDR3 protein is CASSLAARTVNEKLFF. CDR3 sequence (DNA): TGTGCCAGCAGCTTAGCCGCCCGGACAGTAAATGAAAAACTGTTTTTT.

The chain combines TRBV4-1 with TRBJ1-2; tentative D call: TRBD1 (5 bases). The CDR3 runs 15 residues. The V gene's germline CDR1 is MGHRA and CDR2 YSYEKL. V lost 6 bases and J lost 4, with 18 bases in between. The CDR3 region is CASRMPGQGGYGYTF. The CDR3 nucleotides read TGCGCCAGCAGGATGCCGGGGCAGGGCGGCTATGGCTACACCTTC.

This clone has more than one count but fewer than ten. This sequence joins TRBV15 and TRBJ2-7, with TRBD2 matching over 13 bases. Per germline, CDR1 LNHNV and CDR2 YYDKDF (reference sequence). This CDR3 has 15 residues. V lost 5 bases and J lost 7; bases outside the gene matches: 8. CDR3 bases: TGTGCCACCAGCCGCGGACTAGCGGGAGAAGGTGAGCAGTACTTC. It yields the protein CATSRGLAGEGEQYF. Combining the CDR3 with reference TRBV15 and TRBJ2-7 gives the whole variable domain DAMVIQNPRYQVTQFGKPVTLSCSQTLNHNVMYWYQQKSSQAPKLLFHYYDKDFNNEADTPDNFQSRRPNTSFCFLDIRSPGLGDTAMYLCATSRGLAGEGEQYFGPGTRLTVT.